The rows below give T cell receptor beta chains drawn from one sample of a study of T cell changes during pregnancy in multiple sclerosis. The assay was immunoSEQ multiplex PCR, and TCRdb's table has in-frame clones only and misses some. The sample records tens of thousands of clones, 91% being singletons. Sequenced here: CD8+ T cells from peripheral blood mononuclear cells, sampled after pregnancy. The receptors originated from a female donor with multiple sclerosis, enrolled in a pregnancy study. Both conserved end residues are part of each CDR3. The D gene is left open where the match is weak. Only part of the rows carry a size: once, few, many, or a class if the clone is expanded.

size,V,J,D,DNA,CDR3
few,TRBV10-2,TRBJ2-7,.,TGCGCCAGCAGGGCCGGACTAAAGACCTACGAGCAGTACTTC,CASRAGLKTYEQYF
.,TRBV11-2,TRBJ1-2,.,TGTGCCAGCAGCACAAAACCTATGGGCCAGAACTATGGCTACACCTTC,CASSTKPMGQNYGYTF
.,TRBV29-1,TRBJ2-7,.,TGCAGCGTTGAGGCGGGACGGGACTACGAGCAGTACTTC,CSVEAGRDYEQYF
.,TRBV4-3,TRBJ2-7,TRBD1,TGCGCCAGCAGCCAAGGTTCAGGGACAGGGGGAGTCTACGAGCAGTACTTC,CASSQGSGTGGVYEQYF
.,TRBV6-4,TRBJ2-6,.,TGTGCCAGCAGTGAGGCGGGTTACTCTGGGGCCAACGTCCTGACTTTC,CASSEAGYSGANVLTF
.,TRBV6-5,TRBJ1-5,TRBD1,TGTGCCAGCAGTCCCCGGACAGGGGTTCAGCCCCAGCATTTT,CASSPRTGVQPQHF
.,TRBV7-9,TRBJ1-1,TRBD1,TGTGCCAGCAGCTCAAGCGGGACAGGGGGCTATTGGAACACTGAAGCTTTCTTT,CASSSSGTGGYWNTEAFF
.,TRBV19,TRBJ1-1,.,TGTGCCAGTATGGTCGGGGGTCTGAACACTGAAGCTTTCTTT,CASMVGGLNTEAFF
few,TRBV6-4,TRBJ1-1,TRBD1,TGTGCCAGCAGTGACAGTGAGAGGGGGCCGAGCACTGAAGCTTTCTTT,CASSDSERGPSTEAFF
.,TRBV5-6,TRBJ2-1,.,TGTGCCAGCAGCTTGGGGGCACTTGAGCAGTTCTTC,CASSLGALEQFF
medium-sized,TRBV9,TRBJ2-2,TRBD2,TGTGCCAGCAGCGTAAAAGCGGGGGGGCGGACCGGGGAGCTGTTTTTT,CASSVKAGGRTGELFF
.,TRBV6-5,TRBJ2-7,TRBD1,TGTGCCAGCAGCAAGGACAGGGGCGCCTACGAGCAGTACTTC,CASSKDRGAYEQYF
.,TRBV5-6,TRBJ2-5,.,TGTGCCAGCAGCCTAGGGTCCTCAGGGGCCAAGAGTTTAGAGACCCAGTACTTC,CASSLGSSGAKSLETQYF
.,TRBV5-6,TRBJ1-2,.,TGTGCCAGCAGCCCCGGTTCTAACTATGGCTACACCTTC,CASSPGSNYGYTF
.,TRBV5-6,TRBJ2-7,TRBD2,TGCGCCAGCAGCTCCCCGGGGGGGGAGTACTTC,CASSSPGGEYF
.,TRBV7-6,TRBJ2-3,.,TGTGCCAGCAGCTTCCAGCGGGGCACAGATACGCAGTATTTT,CASSFQRGTDTQYF
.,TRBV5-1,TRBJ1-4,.,TGCGCCAGCAGCTTAAGGTCCGGACAAAGTGAAAAACTGTTTTTT,CASSLRSGQSEKLFF
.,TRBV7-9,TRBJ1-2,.,TGTGCCAGCAGCCACACTATGGACGGAGGACCCAACTATGGCTACACCTTC,CASSHTMDGGPNYGYTF
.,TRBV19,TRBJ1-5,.,TGTGCCAGTAGTATTTGGGGGGACGGCAATCAGCCCCAGCATTTT,CASSIWGDGNQPQHF
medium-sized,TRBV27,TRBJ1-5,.,TGTGCCAGCAGTTTACGGGGATATAGGGTGGGAGGGCAGCCCCAGCATTTT,CASSLRGYRVGGQPQHF
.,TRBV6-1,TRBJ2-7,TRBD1,TGTGCCAGCCCGACCCGAGGGGGCATGAGGGACGAGCAGTACTTC,CASPTRGGMRDEQYF
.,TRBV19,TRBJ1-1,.,TGTGCCAGTAGTTTCTCCCTGGGACTGGATCTGAACACTGAAGCTTTCTTT,CASSFSLGLDLNTEAFF
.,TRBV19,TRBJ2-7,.,TGTGCCAGTAGTAGGGGACTCTACGAGCAGTACTTC,CASSRGLYEQYF
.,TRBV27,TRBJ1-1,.,TGTGCCAGCAGTTTTTCCGCGGCGACGTCCCCTGAAGCTTTCTTT,CASSFSAATSPEAFF
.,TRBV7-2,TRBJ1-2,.,TGTGCCAGCAGCTCCGCAGCGTATGGCTACACCTTC,CASSSAAYGYTF
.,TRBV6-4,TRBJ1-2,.,TGTGCCAGCAGCACAGATGCGGAGGGAGATGGCTACACCTTC,CASSTDAEGDGYTF
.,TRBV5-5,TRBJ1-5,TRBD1,TGTGCCAGCAGCCGGACAGGGAAGGCTAATCAGCCCCAGCATTTT,CASSRTGKANQPQHF
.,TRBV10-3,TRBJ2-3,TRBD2,TGTGCCATCAGACAACCGGGACTAGCGGGAGGGGGCTCTAGCACAGATACGCAGTATTTT,CAIRQPGLAGGGSSTDTQYF
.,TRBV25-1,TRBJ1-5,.,TGTGCCAGCAGTGGGCAGGGTAATCAGCCCCAGCATTTT,CASSGQGNQPQHF
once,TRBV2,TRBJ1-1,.,TGTGCCAGCATTCTGAGGGAACGGATGACCACTGAAGCTTTCTTT,CASILRERMTTEAFF
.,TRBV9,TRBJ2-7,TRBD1,TGTGCCAGCAGCATGACAGGGGGTTTCAACTACGAGCAGTACTTC,CASSMTGGFNYEQYF
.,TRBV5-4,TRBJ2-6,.,TGTGCCAGCAGCTTGTGGGGAGCCGGGGCCAACGTCCTGACTTTC,CASSLWGAGANVLTF
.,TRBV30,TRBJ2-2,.,TGTGCCTGGAGTGTATACGGGAGAACCGGGGAGCTGTTTTTT,CAWSVYGRTGELFF
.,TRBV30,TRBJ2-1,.,TGTGCCTGGAGTGTGCAGTCAAACAATGAGCAGTTCTTC,CAWSVQSNNEQFF
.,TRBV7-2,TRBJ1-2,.,TGTGCCAGCAGCTTAGTCTATTCCGTTCATCAGGAGAACAGGGGCTACACCTTC,CASSLVYSVHQENRGYTF
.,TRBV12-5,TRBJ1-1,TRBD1,TGTGCTAGTGGCTCCGGGACAGGGGACACTGAAGCTTTCTTT,CASGSGTGDTEAFF
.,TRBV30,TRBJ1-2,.,TGTGCCTGGAGTGTACCATTTGGAGGACAGAAGGGTTTGACCTTC,CAWSVPFGGQKGLTF